Listed below are T cell receptor beta chains from one sample, sequenced in a study of neurological immune-mediated disorders. Each CDR3 protein gets one entry after TCRdb re-called the 5' RACE reads with MiXCR. The data contain more than 95,000 distinct CDR3 sequences, 10% to 12% of them singletons. The material sequenced was PBMCs. These receptors came from a female donor with HTLV-1-associated myelopathy (HAM/TSP). Each CDR3 is given with its conserved first and last residue. D genes are given only for firm matches. Expanded clones get a size class; other rows say once, few or many, or leave the size out.

V gene	J gene	D gene	clone size	CDR3 protein	CDR3 DNA
TRBV20-1	TRBJ2-3	NA	many	CSARGPTDTQYF	TGCAGTGCTAGAGGTCCCACAGATACGCAGTATTTT
TRBV5-1	TRBJ1-6	TRBD1	many	CASSSGTGSNSPLHF	TGCGCCAGCAGCTCCGGGACAGGGTCGAATTCACCCCTCCACTTT
TRBV20-1	TRBJ2-7	NA	NA	CTAALPRGTDYGQYF	TGCACTGCTGCGTTACCCCGGGGGACTGACTACGGGCAGTACTTC
TRBV6-5	TRBJ1-6	NA	many	CASTLGRANVYNSPLHF	TGTGCCAGCACCTTGGGGAGGGCGAACGTCTATAATTCACCCCTCCACTTT
TRBV5-1	TRBJ2-1	TRBD1	many	CASSLETGIYNEQFF	TGCGCCAGCAGCTTGGAGACAGGGATCTACAATGAGCAGTTCTTC
TRBV6-1	TRBJ1-6	NA	many	CASSEPGNSPLHF	TGTGCCAGCAGTGAACCGGGCAATTCACCCCTCCACTTT
TRBV9	TRBJ2-7	TRBD1	many	CASSVGDRGAYEQYF	TGTGCCAGCAGCGTTGGGGACAGGGGAGCGTACGAGCAGTACTTC
TRBV5-6	TRBJ2-3	NA	many	CASSSTGIDTQYF	TGTGCCAGCAGCTCTACAGGGATAGATACGCAGTATTTT
TRBV20-1	TRBJ2-3	NA	once	CSARVPGRSTDTQYF	TGCAGTGCTAGAGTTCCTGGCAGGAGCACAGATACGCAGTATTTT
TRBV11-2	TRBJ2-7	NA	many	CASSPGRVQYF	TGTGCCAGCAGCCCGGGACGGGTGCAGTACTTC
TRBV6-1	TRBJ1-1	NA	NA	CASSVETVTTEAFF	TGTGCCAGCAGTGTTGAGACAGTGACAACTGAAGCTTTCTTT
TRBV19	TRBJ1-2	TRBD1	few	CASTPGQGRNYGYTF	TGTGCCAGTACCCCTGGACAGGGTAGGAACTATGGCTACACCTTC
TRBV5-1	TRBJ2-7	NA	many	CASSLAPGPYYEQYF	TGCGCCAGCAGCTTGGCCCCAGGGCCTTATTACGAGCAGTACTTC
TRBV5-1	TRBJ2-2	NA	NA	CASSPWAKTGELFF	TGCGCCAGTAGCCCGTGGGCAAAAACCGGGGAGCTGTTTTTT
TRBV6-6	TRBJ1-2	TRBD1	many	CASSFGTDYGYTF	TGTGCCAGCAGTTTTGGGACAGACTATGGCTACACCTTC
TRBV6-1	TRBJ2-7	NA	few	CASSDPRGSGREQYF	TGTGCCAGCAGTGACCCTAGGGGGTCCGGGCGGGAGCAGTACTTC
TRBV4-2	TRBJ1-5	TRBD1	many	CASSQVGRSTGGSQPQHF	TGTGCCAGCAGCCAAGTTGGGCGGTCGACAGGGGGCAGCCAGCCCCAGCATTTT
TRBV29-1	TRBJ1-1	NA	many	CSVETVNTEAFF	TGCAGCGTTGAAACAGTGAACACTGAAGCTTTCTTT
TRBV6-2/TRBV6-3	TRBJ2-1	NA	many	CASSSLSSGEQFF	TGTGCCAGCAGTTCGCTTAGTTCGGGTGAGCAGTTCTTC
TRBV7-2	TRBJ2-1	TRBD2	NA	CASTLGLHGEQFF	TGTGCCAGCACCCTGGGACTACATGGTGAGCAGTTCTTC
TRBV7-9	TRBJ2-3	TRBD2	many	CASSLKTGTSVKF	TGTGCCAGCAGCTTAAAAACCGGGACTAGCGTGAAGTTT
TRBV7-2	TRBJ2-1	TRBD2	many	CASSLELLAGYNEQFF	TGTGCCAGCAGCTTAGAGTTGCTAGCGGGATACAATGAGCAGTTCTTC
TRBV5-1	TRBJ2-7	TRBD1	many	CASSLGPSGQGSYEQYF	TGCGCCAGCAGCTTGGGCCCCTCGGGACAGGGTTCCTACGAGCAGTACTTC
TRBV20-1	TRBJ2-4	TRBD1	many	CSAPRDRANIQYF	TGCAGTGCTCCCCGGGACAGGGCTAACATTCAGTACTTC
TRBV28	TRBJ2-6	NA	few	CASQGEGVHLGANVLTF	TGTGCCAGCCAAGGAGAGGGGGTGCACCTAGGGGCCAACGTCCTGACTTTC
TRBV20-1	TRBJ1-5	TRBD1	many	CSARVPGQAGWVQPQHF	TGCAGTGCTAGAGTCCCTGGACAGGCCGGTTGGGTTCAGCCCCAGCATTTT
TRBV5-1	TRBJ1-3	NA	many	CASSDRDNSGNTIYF	TGCGCCAGCAGCGACCGGGACAACTCTGGAAACACCATATATTTT
TRBV24-1	TRBJ1-4	NA	NA	CATSGLEKLFF	TGTGCCACCAGTGGGCTTGAAAAACTGTTTTTT
TRBV11-2	TRBJ2-2	TRBD1	many	CATPDRVRGELFF	TGTGCCACCCCGGACAGGGTTCGCGGGGAGCTGTTTTTT